These T cell receptor beta chains were read from a single sample in a study of shared clonotypes between healthy human individuals. Some clones are missing from TCRdb's copy, which holds only in-frame ones; the method was immunoSEQ multiplex PCR. Of 2 million to 2.5 million clones in the sample, 92% were seen once. The sequenced sample was naive CD4+ T cells from PBMCs. These receptor sequences come from a man aged 18-30 years in good health. Some clones in this sample may be carry-over from other donors' samples. Both conserved end residues are part of each CDR3. D genes are given only for firm matches. Some rows have no size entry. The others give once, few or many, or a class for an expanded clone.

>TRBV29-1|once|TRBD2|TRBJ2-5
TGCAGCGTTGACCGAGGCGTAGCGGGAGGGGGTCAAGAGGAGACCCAGTACTTC
CSVDRGVAGGGQEETQYF
>TRBV12-2|NA|NA|TRBJ1-3
TGTGCAAGTCGCCCACTTCTCGGGTTTTGTGGAAACACCATATATTTT
CASRPLLGFCGNTIYF
>TRBV19|NA|NA|TRBJ1-6
TGTGCCAGTAGTACCAGGGGTAATTCACCCCTCCACTTT
CASSTRGNSPLHF
>TRBV6-5|NA|TRBD1|TRBJ2-7
TGTGCCAGCAGTTCGCGGACAGGGGAGTACGAGCAGTACTTC
CASSSRTGEYEQYF
>TRBV6-5|NA|TRBD1|TRBJ1-2
TGTGCCAGCACCGCCTCGGACAGGGACTTCCAGGGCTACACCTTC
CASTASDRDFQGYTF
>TRBV5-1|NA|TRBD2|TRBJ2-3
TGCGCCAGCAGCTTATTTACTAGCGGGTTGAGCACAGATACGCAGTATTTT
CASSLFTSGLSTDTQYF
>TRBV6-8|NA|NA|TRBJ2-7
TGTGCCAGCAGCAAATTTAACAGGCTTCCTACTTCCTACGAGCAGTACTTC
CASSKFNRLPTSYEQYF
>TRBV28|NA|TRBD1|TRBJ1-2
TGTGCCAGCAGGGACAGGGATAACTATGGCTACACCTTC
CASRDRDNYGYTF
>TRBV9|NA|TRBD1|TRBJ1-4
TGTGCCAGCAGCGACACAGGGGGCCCTAATGAAAAACTGTTTTTT
CASSDTGGPNEKLFF
>TRBV4-3|NA|NA|TRBJ1-5
TGCGCCAGCAGCCAAGATTTCGGGATGGGGAATCAGCCCCAGCATTTT
CASSQDFGMGNQPQHF
>TRBV27|NA|TRBD1|TRBJ2-7
TGTGCCAGCAGTTACAGGGGCTCCTACGAGCAGTACTTC
CASSYRGSYEQYF